The 21 T cell receptor beta chains reported below all come from one sample, sequenced in a study of spatial heterogeneity in lung cancer. Time point described: sample taken at primary tumor resection. TCRdb re-derived calls from the 5' RACE reads in MiXCR, one entry per CDR3 protein. The data hold roughly 300 distinct CDR3 sequences, with about 13% observed a single time. The material was normal lung tissue next to the tumor, obtained at surgery. The source is a male donor with early-stage non-small cell lung cancer.

By its share, this clonotype is hyperexpanded. This beta chain represents an off-target read in a library built for alpha chains; its size is of limited meaning. The rearrangement joins TRBV28 to TRBJ2-7; 9 nucleotides align to TRBD1. This CDR3 contains 18 residues. With 5 bases clipped from V and 4 bases from J, the junction kept 18 bases outside the gene matches. Germline CDR1 reads MDHEN; CDR2 reads SYDVKM. The CDR3 loop is CASSPNRDRAPRSYEQYF. CDR3 DNA sequence: TGTGCCAGCAGTCCAAACCGGGACAGGGCTCCCCGATCTTACGAGCAGTACTTC.

As to this clonotype: Within a library made for alpha chains, this beta chain is off target, and its count is uninformative. The chain has TRBV11-3 and TRBJ2-4; maybe TRBD1 (5 bases). Trimming removed 1 base from V and 8 bases from J, with 12 bases in between. Per the germline V gene, CDR1 is SGHNT and CDR2 is YENEEA. This CDR3 has 14 amino acids. CDR3 nucleotides: TGTGCCAGCAGCTTAGGGGGCCCGAAGGACATTCAGTACTTC. This translates into CASSLGGPKDIQYF.

There are a few counts of this clonotype. With the library built for alpha chains, this beta chain is off target and its frequency is not meaningful. CDR3 in DNA: TGTGCCACCAGCGGCCGACTAGGAGGGACAGATACGCAGTATTTT. Protein: CATSGRLGGTDTQYF. The rearrangement uses TRBV15 and TRBJ2-3; weak D call: TRBD2 (6 bases). The CDR3 length is 15 residues. Germline CDR1 is LNHNV and CDR2 is YYDKDF (reference sequence). V lost 5 bases and J 3 bases, leaving 15 bases between the germline ends. The variable domain in full, completed from reference TRBV15 and TRBJ2-3, reads DAMVIQNPRYQVTQFGKPVTLSCSQTLNHNVMYWYQQKSSQAPKLLFHYYDKDFNNEADTPDNFQSRRPNTSFCFLDIRSPGLGDTAMYLCATSGRLGGTDTQYFGPGTRLTVL.

Within the sample, this clonotype is medium-sized (0.01 to 0.1%). With the library built for alpha chains, this beta chain is off target and its frequency is not meaningful. The rearrangement links TRBV10-3 to TRBJ2-3, with D perhaps matching TRBD2 (6 bases). Between the trimmed V and J ends, which lost 3 bases and 4 bases, there was a span of 11 bases. Germline V lookup: CDR1 ENHRY, CDR2 SYGVKD. The CDR3 loop spans 14 amino acids. The CDR3 loop reads CAISDRGGADTQYF. As DNA, the CDR3 is TGTGCCATCAGTGATCGGGGAGGCGCAGATACGCAGTATTTT.

This clonotype was counted between two and nine times. The size of this beta chain means little, since it is a stray read in a library made for alpha chains. The CDR3 bases are TGCGCCAGCAGTCAATCGTTCGTCACCTACAATGAGCAGTTCTTC. Translated: CASSQSFVTYNEQFF. The chain employs TRBV23-1 and TRBJ2-1; D is unresolved. TRBV23-1 has ORF status, its function being uncertain. This CDR3 spans 15 amino acids. Trimming removed 0 bases at V and 2 bases at J, with 8 bases between.

By frequency in the sample, this clonotype is large. A library prepared for alpha chains yielded this beta chain as an off-target read; its size is of little meaning. The chain carries TRBV12-3 or TRBV12-4 and TRBJ1-2, with D unclear. CDR3 length: 14 residues. Trimming pared 1 base from V and 10 bases from J, leaving 16 bases between. The CDR3 DNA follows: TGTGCCAGCAGTTTAGGGCAGTGGCTCATGGACTACACCTTC. It specifies CASSLGQWLMDYTF.

This clonotype was found a few times. This beta chain is a stray read from a library made for alpha chains; its abundance is not meaningful. The rearrangement links TRBV6-1 to TRBJ2-7; a possible D gene is TRBD1 (6 bases). From germline, CDR1 is MNHNS and CDR2 SASEGT. The germline V and J ends were trimmed by 6 bases and 0 bases, with 12 bases remaining between them. CDR3 length: 14 amino acids. Written as DNA, the CDR3 is TGTGCCAGCAGGAGACAGGCCGACTCCTACGAGCAGTACTTC. Protein sequence: CASRRQADSYEQYF.

Notes on this clonotype: Because the library targeted alpha chains, this beta chain is an off-target read whose size means little. J is TRBJ2-3 and V is TRBV5-1, with 10 bases identical to TRBD2. CDR3 size: 16 residues. The trim removed 3 bases at V and 0 bases at J, leaving 4 bases unmatched. Germline values: CDR1 SGHRS, CDR2 YFSETQ. The CDR3 reads CASSSGLAASTDTQYF. The DNA for the CDR3 is TGCGCCAGCAGCTCAGGACTAGCGGCTAGCACAGATACGCAGTATTTT.

As concerns this clonotype: Since it is a stray read in a library aimed at alpha chains, this beta chain has a size that is not meaningful. The V call is TRBV28, the J call TRBJ2-5; D is undetermined. Germline lookup yields CDR1 MDHEN and CDR2 SYDVKM. The CDR3 totals 13 residues. Between the trimmed V and J ends, which lost 6 bases and 5 bases, there was a span of 13 bases. The CDR3 DNA follows: TGTGCCAGCAGAACTCCTGGTGGCGAGACCCAGTACTTC. It translates to CASRTPGGETQYF.

In the case of this clonotype: The library was designed around alpha chains, so this beta chain is a stray read whose abundance carries little weight. CDR3 region: CASSPRRGNEQYF. The CDR3 bases are TGTGCCAGCAGCCCAAGAAGGGGGAACGAGCAGTACTTC. The chain is built from TRBV7-2 and TRBJ2-7; the D gene is possibly TRBD1 (6 bases). The length of the CDR3 is 13 residues. V was cut by 5 bases and J by 5 bases, with 13 bases left in between. Germline V gene lookup returns CDR1 SGHTA and CDR2 FQGNSA.

By sample share, this clonotype is large. Being off target in a library aimed at alpha chains, this beta chain has a size of little meaning. J is TRBJ2-2 and V is TRBV30; D may be TRBD2 (5 bases). There are 16 residues in the CDR3. CDR1 and CDR2 from the germline V gene are GTSNPN and SVGIG (reference sequence). Trimming removed 4 bases at V and 2 bases at J, with 17 bases between. The chain's CDR3 is CAWTPTRLANTGELFF. As DNA, the CDR3 is TGTGCCTGGACTCCTACGAGGCTAGCAAACACCGGGGAGCTGTTTTTT. The full variable domain, with the rest looked up from reference TRBV30 and TRBJ2-2, is SQTIHQWPATLVQPVGSPLSLECTVEGTSNPNLYWYRQAAGRGLQLLFYSVGIGQISSEVPQNLSASRPQDRQFILSSKKLLLSDSGFYLCAWTPTRLANTGELFFGEGSRLTVL.

Judged by abundance, this clonotype is hyperexpanded. The library was designed around alpha chains, so this beta chain is a stray read whose abundance carries little weight. The V and J genes are TRBV5-1 and TRBJ2-7, with TRBD2 matching 10 bases. The ends lost 4 bases at V and 6 bases at J; junction bases unmatched: 10. Germline V CDR1 and CDR2: SGHRS, YFSETQ. The CDR3 is 15 residues long. The CDR3 DNA reads TGCGCCAGCAGCCCAGATCTAGCGGGGGTCGGCGAGCAGTACTTC. Its protein is CASSPDLAGVGEQYF.

This clonotype was detected only a few times. This beta chain is an off-target read within a library intended for alpha chains, so its frequency means little. The chain joins TRBV10-3 to TRBJ2-1; D is tentatively TRBD1 or TRBD2 (5 bases each). Germline V gene data show CDR1 as ENHRY and CDR2 as SYGVKD. This CDR3 is built from 12 residues. V was trimmed by 6 bases and J by 5 bases, leaving 8 bases between them. CDR3 loop: CAISGDHNEQFF. The CDR3 nucleotides are TGTGCCATCAGCGGGGACCACAATGAGCAGTTCTTC.

This clonotype has just a few counts. The library was prepared for alpha chains; this beta chain is a stray read, so its frequency means little. This sequence joins TRBV5-5 and TRBJ2-3, with unresolved D. Trimming removed 4 bases from V and 5 bases from J, with 14 bases in between. The CDR3 extends over 14 amino acids. Per the germline V gene, CDR1 is SGHKS and CDR2 is YYEKEE (reference sequence). The CDR3: CASSLAPGEDTQYF. For the CDR3, the DNA is TGTGCCAGCAGCCTGGCCCCGGGTGAAGATACGCAGTATTTT.

Note on this clonotype: This beta chain slipped into a library made for alpha chains as a stray read, so its size is not meaningful. This chain connects TRBV2 to TRBJ2-5, with unresolved D. The CDR3 totals 17 residues. From germline, CDR1 is SNHLY and CDR2 FYNNEI. Trimming left V 2 bases short and J 5 bases short, with 21 bases between. Written as DNA, the CDR3 is TGTGCCAGCAGTGAAAACTGGGTAGACGGTCGTACGGAGACCCAGTACTTC. It translates to CASSENWVDGRTETQYF.

This clonotype is large by share. The library was built for alpha chains, so this beta chain is an off-target read and its size means little. CDR3 nucleotides: TGCAGCGTTGGACAGGGAGACTATGGCTACACCTTC. Residues: CSVGQGDYGYTF. The V call is TRBV29-1, the J call TRBJ1-2; 7 bases match TRBD1. CDR3 size: 12 residues. J lost 3 bases, V lost 4 bases, and 2 bases had no gene match. Germline-derived CDR1 and CDR2 are SQVTM and ANQGSEA.

In this sample, this clonotype is hyperexpanded. This beta chain lies outside the target of a library built for alpha chains; its clone size means little. The gene calls are TRBV4-3 and TRBJ2-3; a possible D gene is TRBD2 (6 bases). Germline V gives CDR1 LGHNA, CDR2 YSLEER. The CDR3 spans 15 residues. V gave up 0 bases and J gave up 5 bases, with 12 bases separating them. In DNA form, the CDR3 reads TGCGCCAGCAGCCAAGAGGGACTCCCGGGAGATACGCAGTATTTT. This encodes CASSQEGLPGDTQYF.

Sample share makes this clonotype large. The library was designed around alpha chains, so this beta chain is a stray read whose abundance carries little weight. This chain links TRBV5-8 with TRBJ2-7; 10 nucleotides agree with TRBD1. The germline CDR1 and CDR2 sequences are SGHTS and YDEGEE. The V and J ends lost 4 bases and 7 bases, in that order; junction bases with no gene match: 11. The CDR3 extends over 15 amino acids. In DNA form, the CDR3 reads TGTGCCAGCAGCGGTCCGGGACAGGGGACTCGGGAGCAGTACTTC. This gives the protein CASSGPGQGTREQYF. The variable domain in full, completed from reference TRBV5-8 and TRBJ2-7, reads EAGVTQSPTHLIKTRGQQATLRCSPISGHTSVYWYQQALGLGLQFLLWYDEGEERNRGNFPPRFSGRQFPNYSSELNVNALELEDSALYLCASSGPGQGTREQYFGPGTRLTVT.

A note on this clonotype: This beta chain is a stray sequence in a library constructed for alpha chains; its clone size is not meaningful. The rearrangement uses TRBV29-1 and TRBJ2-3; TRBD2 aligns across 9 bases. V was clipped by 2 bases and J by 3 bases; unmatched bases: 9. Germline CDR1 SQVTM, CDR2 ANQGSEA. The CDR3 consists of 16 residues. The CDR3 nucleotides read TGCAGCGTTGAATTTTTCGGCGGGGGGGCAACAGATACGCAGTATTTT. This encodes CSVEFFGGGATDTQYF.

As concerns this clonotype: Since it is a stray read in a library aimed at alpha chains, this beta chain has a size that is not meaningful. The genes are TRBV7-8 and TRBJ2-5, with D perhaps being TRBD1 or TRBD2 (5 bases each). V gave up 1 base and J gave up 1 base, with 13 bases separating them. Germline CDR1 SGHVS, CDR2 FQNEAQ. This CDR3 is built from 16 residues. The CDR3 DNA reads as TGTGCCAGCAGCTTAGAAGGGGAGTTAACCCAAGAGACCCAGTACTTC. Its protein product is CASSLEGELTQETQYF. The variable domain in full, completed from reference TRBV7-8 and TRBJ2-5, reads GAGVSQSPRYKVAKRGQDVALRCDPISGHVSLFWYQQALGQGPEFLTYFQNEAQLDKSGLPSDRFFAERPEGSVSTLKIQRTQQEDSAVYLCASSLEGELTQETQYFGPGTRLLVL.

On this clonotype itself: This beta chain slipped into a library made for alpha chains as a stray read, so its size is not meaningful. V and J are TRBV7-6 and TRBJ2-7; TRBD2 aligns across 13 bases. Unmatched junction bases numbered 4, after V lost 5 bases and J lost 3 bases. Germline V gene sequence: CDR1 SGHVS, CDR2 FNYEAQ. The length of the CDR3 is 15 residues. CDR3 in amino acids: CASSPGTSGVYEQYF. CDR3 DNA sequence: TGTGCCAGCAGCCCTGGGACTAGCGGGGTCTACGAGCAGTACTTC.